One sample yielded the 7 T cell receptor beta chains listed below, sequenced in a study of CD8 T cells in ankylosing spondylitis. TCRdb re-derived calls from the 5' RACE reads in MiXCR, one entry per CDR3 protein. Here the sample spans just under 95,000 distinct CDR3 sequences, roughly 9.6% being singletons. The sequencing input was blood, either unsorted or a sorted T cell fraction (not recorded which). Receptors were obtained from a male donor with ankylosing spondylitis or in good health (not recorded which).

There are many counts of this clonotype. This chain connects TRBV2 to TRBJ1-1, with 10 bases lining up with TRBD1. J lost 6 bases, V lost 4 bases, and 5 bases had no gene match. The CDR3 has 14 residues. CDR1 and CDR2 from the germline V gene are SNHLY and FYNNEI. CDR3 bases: TGTGCCAGCAGTGTGACAGGGGGCAGTGCTGAAGCTTTCTTT. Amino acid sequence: CASSVTGGSAEAFF.

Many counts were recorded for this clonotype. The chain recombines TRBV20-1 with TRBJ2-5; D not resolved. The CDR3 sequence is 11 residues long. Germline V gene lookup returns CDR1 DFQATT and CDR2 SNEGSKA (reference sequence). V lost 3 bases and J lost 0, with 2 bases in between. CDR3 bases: TGCAGTGCTAGCTACCAAGAGACCCAGTACTTC. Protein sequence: CSASYQETQYF.

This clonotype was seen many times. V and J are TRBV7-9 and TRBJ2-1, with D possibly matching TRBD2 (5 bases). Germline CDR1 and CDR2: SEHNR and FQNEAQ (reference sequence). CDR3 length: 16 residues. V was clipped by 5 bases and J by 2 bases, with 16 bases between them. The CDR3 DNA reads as TGTGCCAGCAGCCCCGGGCCAAGCGGCCCCTACAATGAGCAGTTCTTC. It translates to CASSPGPSGPYNEQFF.

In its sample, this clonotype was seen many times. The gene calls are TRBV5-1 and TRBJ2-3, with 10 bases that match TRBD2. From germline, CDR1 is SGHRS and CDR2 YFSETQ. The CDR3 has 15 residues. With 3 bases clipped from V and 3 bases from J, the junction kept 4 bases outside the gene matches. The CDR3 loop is CASSSQRGGTDTQYF. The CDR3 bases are TGCGCCAGCAGCTCGCAGCGGGGGGGGACAGATACGCAGTATTTT.

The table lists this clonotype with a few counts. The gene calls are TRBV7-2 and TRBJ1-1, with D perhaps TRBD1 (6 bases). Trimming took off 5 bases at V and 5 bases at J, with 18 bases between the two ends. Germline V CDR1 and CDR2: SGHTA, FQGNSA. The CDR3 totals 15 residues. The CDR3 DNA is TGTGCCAGCAGCCGCCTTTTAGGGGGGAGGACTGAAGCTTTCTTT. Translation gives CASSRLLGGRTEAFF.

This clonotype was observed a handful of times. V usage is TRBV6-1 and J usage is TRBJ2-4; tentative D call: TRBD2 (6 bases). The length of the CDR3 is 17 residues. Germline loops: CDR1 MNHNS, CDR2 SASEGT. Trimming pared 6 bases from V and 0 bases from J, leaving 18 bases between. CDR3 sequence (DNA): TGTGCCAGCAGCGCCCGGGACTGGTCAAGAGCCAAAAACATTCAGTACTTC. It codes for CASSARDWSRAKNIQYF.

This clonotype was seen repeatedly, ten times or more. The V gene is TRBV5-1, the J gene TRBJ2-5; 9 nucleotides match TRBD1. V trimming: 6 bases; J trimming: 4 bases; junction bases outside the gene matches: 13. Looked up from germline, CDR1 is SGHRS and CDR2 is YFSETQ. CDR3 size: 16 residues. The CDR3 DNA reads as TGCGCCAGCACCACCAACCCACAGGGGGCTATAGAGACCCAGTACTTC. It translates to CASTTNPQGAIETQYF.